What follows describes a single T cell receptor (beta chain). Its specificity is unknown. Every single patient, without exception, relapsed after autologous stem cell transplantation, and brentuximab vedotin exposure varied. These data are taken from a study of PD-1 blockade in classical Hodgkin lymphoma. Study summary: Nivolumab was given intravenously to patients at 3 mg/kg every 2 weeks.

Findings and limits, study-wide: When set against healthy donors, newly diagnosed patients were reported to show lower baseline TCR diversity. Repertoires differed for reasons still undefined, possibly disease activity or prior therapy. CD4+ but not CD8+ TCR diversity rose significantly by C4D1.

TCRdb's table, derived via immunoSEQ multiplex PCR, lists solely in-frame clones and lacks some. The sample lists some 38,000 clones, 76% occurring once. The V gene's germline CDR1 is LNHDA and CDR2 SQIVND (reference sequence). Trimming left V 8 bases short and J 7 bases short, with 18 bases between. The length of the CDR3 is 14 residues. This specimen consisted of peripheral blood mononuclear cells (PBMCs), obtained at baseline. The gene calls are TRBV19 and TRBJ1-5; a weak D match, TRBD1 (6 bases). This TCR was recovered from a human donor with classical Hodgkin lymphoma. This CDR3 is CASGHQGLGQPQHF. CDR3 in DNA: TGTGCCAGTGGTCACCAGGGGCTCGGCCAGCCCCAGCATTTT.